This entry lists 2 T cell receptor beta chains sequenced from one sample in a study of a mutant IDH1 vaccine in newly diagnosed glioma. Time point denoted: week 47, end of study. With topical imiquimod, each dose of the vaccine consisted of 300 ug of mutant IDH1 20-mer peptide. For these TCRs, the target antigens are not known. Sequenced by immunoSEQ multiplex PCR; TCRdb stores in-frame clones only, minus some. The sample includes roughly 43,000 clones, less than 85% seen only once; the top ten take 18%. Sample: PBMCs, taken from a glioma patient whose treatment included an IDH1 peptide vaccine. The receptors derive from a man between 18 and 29 years old with glioma. Some clones in this sample may be carry-over from other donors' samples.

The rearrangement uses TRBV5-5 and TRBJ2-7; a weak D match, TRBD2 (5 bases). Germline CDR1 is SGHKS and CDR2 is YYEKEE (reference sequence). The CDR3 consists of 12 residues. The V end lost 3 bases, the J end lost 6 bases, and 10 bases lay between the germline ends. This chain's CDR3 is CASSSTGVEQYF. Here the CDR3 DNA reads TGTGCCAGCAGCTCTACCGGGGTCGAGCAGTACTTC.

The CDR3 region is CASSLLTGGNTEAFF. The DNA of the CDR3 is TGTGCCAGCAGCTTACTTACAGGGGGGAACACTGAAGCTTTCTTT. The V and J genes are TRBV7-9 and TRBJ1-1, with TRBD1 matching 8 bases. With V trimmed by 2 bases and J by 1 base, 3 bases remained unmatched. Germline lookup yields CDR1 SEHNR and CDR2 FQNEAQ (reference sequence). The CDR3 length is 15 residues.